A selection of T cell receptor beta chains follows, all from one sample in a study of CD8+ T cells in alopecia areata. Sequenced by immunoSEQ multiplex PCR; TCRdb stores in-frame clones only, minus some. Counted here are approximately 210,000 clones, approximately 72% occurring once; the ten biggest clones make up 0.95% to 1.5%. Sequenced here: CD4+ T cells sorted from blood, sampled between weeks 43 and 45, from a patient treated with tofacitinib. These receptors were taken from a human donor with alopecia areata. The CDR3 runs from the conserved cysteine through the conserved F or W.

v_gene	CDR3aa
TRBV9	CASSVGPQGNNSPLHF
TRBV29-1	CSAASTGEQYF
TRBV5-4	CASSIGTLEKLFF
TRBV11-2	CASSLDQSRGEQYF
TRBV29-1	CSVEKQASGGYEQYF
TRBV29-1	CSVEQAGGSQYF
TRBV4-3	CASSLTGQGDGYTF
TRBV29-1	CSVWTGDEKLFF
TRBV27	CASSLAPMGTQETQYF
TRBV5-1	CASSVGGISDTQYF
TRBV29-1	CSAGRDRGNEQFF
TRBV29-1	CVMVGIKETQYF
TRBV2	CASSMTSGGFFTDTQYF
TRBV28	CASSKTGSYGYTF
TRBV5-6	CASSLEEGPWTDTQYF
TRBV29-1	CSVAPRANYGYTF
TRBV29-1	CSVAPDPGGSGELFF
TRBV29-1	CSVWTGSDTQYF
TRBV29-1	CSVAVNTEAFF
TRBV29-1	CSAGTGVAGELFF
TRBV29-1	CSVDSQPMYQETQYF
TRBV7-7	CASSPTTGKETQYF
TRBV4-2	CASSTSGPGELFF
TRBV2	CATQGAPNTEAFF
TRBV5-1	CASSMDRVETQYF
TRBV5-7	CASSLASPNTEAFF
TRBV29-1	CSAEDRGPHEQYF
TRBV27	CASSRERWGTGYTF
TRBV25-1	CASLGQSNTEAFF
TRBV29-1	CSVAGNDGYGYTF
TRBV7-2	CASSLVTGSAYEQYF
TRBV6-5	CASSYSDSEAFF
TRBV5-1	CASSLPSEISYNEQFF
TRBV6-1	CASSKYGQGNTEAFF
TRBV2	CASRAGTGSTDTQYF
TRBV2	CASSVRAPNYGYTF
TRBV6-6	CASSYPGIAGVDTQYF
TRBV5-1	CASSLDRGRTGELFF
TRBV29-1	CSVAVQVNQPQHF
TRBV27	CASSFSGTGNTIYF
TRBV5-1	CASTQGGLSSYNEQFF
TRBV6-6	CASSSAGTDYEQYF
TRBV29-1	CSVVTDYNSPLHF
TRBV11-2	CASSLSSGGARETQYF
TRBV18	CASSPVGSPNGANVLTF
TRBV30	CAWRVDRASSPLHF